Sequencing of this T cell receptor beta chain was carried out in a study of blood T cell repertoires in COVID-19. Across the whole study: The analysed material was cDNA or gDNA that came from T cells, B-cell-depleted T cells, or PBMCs.

The CDR3 has 17 amino acids. V was shortened by 2 bases and J by 0 bases, with 14 bases between the two germline ends. The germline V gene encodes CDR1 KGHSH and CDR2 LQKENI. Only in-frame clones appear in the TCRdb table, and some are missing; sequencing was by immunoSEQ multiplex PCR. Among some 56,000 clones listed, 89% were seen once. The sequencing input was peripheral blood. The rearrangement uses TRBV18 and TRBJ1-3; tentative D call: TRBD1 (5 bases). The source is a woman aged 55-69 years with COVID-19, enrolled during active disease. CDR3 sequence (DNA): TGTGCCAGCTCACCATTGGAGGGACTGAGCTCTGGAAACACCATATATTTT. Its protein is CASSPLEGLSSGNTIYF.